A single sample gave rise to the 13 T cell receptor beta chains below, sequenced in a study of blood T cell repertoires in COVID-19. Sequencing used immunoSEQ multiplex PCR; TCRdb keeps in-frame clones, though not all of them. The data show 60,000 to 85,000 clones, 85% to 90% seen once. The sample consisted of peripheral blood. These receptors all stem from a woman aged 80 or over with active or convalescent COVID-19.

This chain connects TRBV19 to TRBJ2-7; 9 bases align to TRBD1. The CDR3 extends over 16 amino acids. V lost 5 bases to trimming and J lost 0 bases; unmatched junction nucleotides: 8. CDR1 LNHDA and CDR2 SQIVND come from the germline V gene (reference sequence). The CDR3 loop reads CASSVGQGPSSYEQYF. CDR3 DNA sequence: TGTGCCAGTAGTGTCGGACAGGGGCCGAGCTCCTACGAGCAGTACTTC.

The chain joins TRBV20-1 to TRBJ2-1; 11 bases align to TRBD2. Germline CDR1 reads DFQATT; CDR2 reads SNEGSKA (reference sequence). The J segment lost 0 bases and the V segment lost 6 bases, leaving 19 bases of the junction unmatched. This CDR3 region has 20 residues. CDR3 in DNA: TGCAGTGCCAGTTTCATTAGCGGGAGGGTAATGAGGAGCTCCTACAATGAGCAGTTCTTC. This codes for CSASFISGRVMRSSYNEQFF.

The V gene is TRBV7-9, the J gene TRBJ2-1, with 11 bases matching TRBD1. CDR3 length: 16 residues. Germline V gene lookup returns CDR1 SEHNR and CDR2 FQNEAQ (reference sequence). The ends lost 3 bases at V and 4 bases at J; junction bases unmatched: 5. This CDR3 is CASSFLGQGAYNEQFF. CDR3 DNA: TGTGCCAGCAGCTTCCTCGGACAGGGGGCTTACAATGAGCAGTTCTTC.

V gene TRBV7-3 combines with J gene TRBJ2-2; 13 positions match TRBD2. The CDR3 is made up of 16 amino acids. The V segment lost 3 bases and the J segment 6 bases; nucleotides outside the gene matches: 4. CDR1 and CDR2 (germline): SGHTA, FQGTGA. The CDR3 DNA reads TGTGCCAGCAGCTTTACTAGCGGGAGGGCCGCCGGGGAGCTGTTTTTT. It yields the protein CASSFTSGRAAGELFF.

The table lists this clone with a few counts. The V and J genes are TRBV7-2 and TRBJ1-2, with a weak D call TRBD1 (5 bases). This CDR3 is 15 amino acids long. Germline lookup yields CDR1 SGHTA and CDR2 FQGNSA. V was trimmed by 5 bases and J by 4 bases, leaving 17 bases between them. The CDR3 DNA is TGTGCCAGCAGCCTCCGCCGGGTAGGGGTCTATGGCTACACCTTC. Its protein product is CASSLRRVGVYGYTF.

The genes are TRBV10-2 and TRBJ1-5; perhaps TRBD1 as D (6 bases). The germline CDR1 and CDR2 sequences are WSHSY and SAAADI. The V end lost 1 base, the J end lost 5 bases, and 12 bases lay between the germline ends. This CDR3 has 15 amino acids. The CDR3 nucleotides are TGCGCCAGCAGTGAGTATAGGGGGTCTGATCAGCCCCAGCATTTT. Encoded protein: CASSEYRGSDQPQHF.

The genes are TRBV7-7 and TRBJ1-1, with TRBD1 matching 10 bases. Germline V lookup: CDR1 SSHAT, CDR2 FNYEAQ (reference sequence). The CDR3 totals 16 residues. V dropped 5 bases and J dropped 7; count of bases not matched to a gene: 13. DNA for the CDR3: TGTGCCAGCAGCCCATTCGCTGGGACAGGGGATTTTGAAGCTTTCTTT. Its protein is CASSPFAGTGDFEAFF.

The V gene is TRBV19, the J gene TRBJ2-5; 11 positions match TRBD1. The junction had 5 bases not matched to a gene; V was cut back by 6 bases and J by 5 bases. The CDR3 runs 14 residues. The V gene's germline CDR1 is LNHDA and CDR2 SQIVND (reference sequence). The CDR3 DNA follows: TGTGCCAGTAGGGGGACAGGGGGAGGGGAGACCCAGTACTTC. Its translation: CASRGTGGGETQYF.

The chain recombines TRBV4-1 with TRBJ2-7, with 8 bases lining up with TRBD1. The trim removed 0 bases at V and 4 bases at J, leaving 8 bases unmatched. Germline CDR1 is MGHRA and CDR2 is YSYEKL. This CDR3 spans 16 amino acids. The CDR3 DNA follows: TGCGCCAGCAGCCAAGATCTAGGACAGGGACCATACGAGCAGTACTTC. Translating gives CASSQDLGQGPYEQYF.

This clone was seen a single time. The V call is TRBV2, the J call TRBJ1-4; tentative D call: TRBD1 (6 bases). Germline values: CDR1 SNHLY, CDR2 FYNNEI. The CDR3 has 20 amino acids. The ends were cut back, 10 bases at V and 0 bases at J, with 30 bases in the middle. The CDR3 DNA reads as TGTGCCACCGGATCCGTGTCCCCGGGACACCTTTCTGCAACTAATGAAAAACTGTTTTTT. Its protein product is CATGSVSPGHLSATNEKLFF.

The J gene is TRBJ2-1, the V gene TRBV5-4; 10 bases fit TRBD2. The CDR3 runs 16 residues. In germline, CDR1 is SGHNT, CDR2 YYREEE (reference sequence). Trimming at V came to 1 base and at J to 5 bases, leaving 6 bases not matched to a gene. CDR3 residues: CASSLSASGRNNEQFF. The CDR3 nucleotides read TGTGCCAGCAGCTTGTCGGCTAGCGGGAGAAACAATGAGCAGTTCTTC. The full variable domain, rest sourced from reference TRBV5-4 and TRBJ2-1, is ETGVTQSPTHLIKTRGQQVTLRCSSQSGHNTVSWYQQALGQGPQFIFQYYREEENGRGNFPPRFSGLQFPNYSSELNVNALELDDSALYLCASSLSASGRNNEQFFGPGTRLTVL.

This CDR3 reads CASGGGDEQFF. The CDR3 coding sequence is TGTGCCAGCGGGGGCGGGGATGAGCAGTTCTTC. The chain is built from TRBV10-3 and TRBJ2-1; D might be TRBD2 (7 bases). The germline V gene encodes CDR1 ENHRY and CDR2 SYGVKD. The CDR3 extends over 11 amino acids. Between the trimmed V and J ends, which lost 10 bases and 8 bases, there was a span of 12 bases.

This clone was detected only once. The chain carries TRBV7-9 and TRBJ2-5; a weak D match, TRBD1 (6 bases). Germline values: CDR1 SEHNR, CDR2 FQNEAQ (reference sequence). Trimming removed 5 bases at V and 3 bases at J, with 13 bases between. The CDR3 totals 14 residues. CDR3 DNA: TGTGCCAGCAGCGCAGAGAACAGGGAAGAGACCCAGTACTTC. This codes for CASSAENREETQYF.